This T cell receptor (beta chain) was documented in a study of Ad26.COV2.S vaccination and SARS-CoV-2 variants. General observations from the study: Vaccinees and placebo recipients showed similar non-spike TCR breadth.

The CDR3 is 15 amino acids. V was pared by 5 bases and J by 5 bases, with 6 bases of the junction left unmatched. CDR1 and CDR2 (germline): SGHTA, FQGNSA. Treatment indicated: approximately 18 received Ad26.COV2.S at low or high dose, single or two shots; about 5 received placebo; per-sample allocation not given. On day 63 after the first injection, vaccine and placebo recipients gave samples. Profiled with immunoSEQ multiplex PCR; TCRdb holds only in-frame clones, not every one. The table shows hundreds of thousands of clones, with more than 70% occurring only once. As regards this clone: The antigen is undetermined.

The sequence came from a person aged 18-65 years who received the Ad26.COV2.S COVID-19 vaccine or a placebo. The sample was peripheral blood, taken in a trial of Ad26.COV2.S vaccine versus placebo. The chain has TRBV7-2 and TRBJ2-1; 10 positions match TRBD2. CDR3 nucleotides: TGTGCCAGCAGCAACGCCGGGACTAGCGACAATGAGCAGTTCTTC. Translation: CASSNAGTSDNEQFF.